This T cell receptor beta chain is drawn from a study of T cell responses to AZD1222 COVID-19 vaccine. The overall study: Recipients boosted at about 4 weeks or about 12 weeks are pooled.

General study results and limits: A rise in Spike-specific TCR breadth and depth followed two AZD1222 doses. Females outnumbered males among donors, who were mostly white British; clonal diversity was possibly underestimated. Regions left unmutated in variants are reportedly the target of nearly half of spike-specific TCRs.

Generated by immunoSEQ multiplex PCR, the TCRdb table keeps only in-frame clones and is missing some. This repertoire shows about 55,000 clones, roughly nine tenths found once; its top ten account for roughly 2%. This CDR3 is 17 amino acids long. The V gene end was trimmed by 4 bases and the J gene end by 3 bases; junction bases not matched to a gene: 7. Germline-derived CDR1 and CDR2 are MNHEY and SMNVEV (reference sequence). Remarks on this clone: Antigen specificity is unknown.

V usage is TRBV27 and J usage is TRBJ1-6, with 9 positions matching TRBD1. This clonotype was sampled from an adult in good health. This specimen was peripheral blood, taken on day 0 of AZD1222 vaccination. The CDR3 region is CASSSRTGVIYNSPLHF. The CDR3 DNA is TGTGCCAGCAGTTCACGGACAGGGGTCATCTATAATTCACCCCTCCACTTT.